This T cell receptor (beta chain) was sequenced for a study of blood T cells in healthy people across ages. Study-level points and caveats: When one million T cells were used, diversity estimates were thought to be underestimates.

The second PCR ran about 6 to 12 cycles with a sample-barcoded 5' primer and J-beta primers. TCRdb analysed the 5' RACE reads with MiXCR anew, one entry per CDR3 protein. The sample contains hundreds of thousands of distinct CDR3 sequences, nearly 60% of which appear only once. The CDR3 covers 11 residues. CDR1 is MDHEN and CDR2 is SYDVKM in the germline V gene. A note on this clonotype: Its antigen is still unknown.

V and J are TRBV28 and TRBJ2-4, with unresolved D. The better agreement between TRBJ2-5 and the DNA end casts doubt on the J call. The sample taken for sequencing was blood. The receptor's source is a man aged 25 to 45 in good health. This CDR3 is CATVMRETQYF. CDR3 DNA: TGTGCCACCGTGATGCGGGAGACCCAGTACTTC.